This note documents a single TCR beta chain sequence. One entry per CDR3 protein, without DNA, is what TCRdb gives after re-calling the 5' RACE reads. In total, the table holds approximately 170,000 distinct CDR3 sequences. The sample is drawn from a study of T cells expressing NK-cell markers. Per germline, CDR1 LGHDT and CDR2 YNNKEL (reference sequence). The CDR3 loop spans 15 amino acids. The sequencing input was blood T cells: a sorted CD56 or NKG2C T cell subset, CD4+ or CD8+ T cells, or bulk PBMC T cells (not recorded which). The clonotype was recovered from a man aged 18-69 years in good health. V and J are TRBV3-1 and TRBJ2-4; the D call from TCRdb, TRBD2, cannot be confirmed without DNA. CDR3 residues: CASTPGGGAKNIQYF. The full variable domain, in which reference TRBV3-1 and TRBJ2-4 provide the parts outside the CDR3, is DTAVSQTPKYLVTQMGNDKSIKCEQNLGHDTMYWYKQDSKKFLKIMFSYNNKELIINETVPNRFSPKSPDKAHLNLHINSLELGDSAVYFCASTPGGGAKNIQYFGAGTRLSVL.